Listed below are T cell receptor beta chains from one sample, sequenced in a study of molecular identifiers for immune sequencing clone quantification. TCRdb reprocessed the PCR reads with MiXCR, giving one entry per CDR3 protein. Altogether 490,000 or so distinct CDR3 sequences are present, under 30% being singletons, with the ten largest covering under 0.85%. Sequencing was carried out using naive CD8+ T cells from blood, with Jurkat cell RNA spiked in. The receptors come from a human donor in good health. Some libraries in this study had Jurkat cell RNA spiked in. The CDR3 runs from the conserved cysteine through the conserved F or W. D genes are given only for firm matches. Part of the rows lack a size; the others show once, few, many or a class for expanded clones.

d_call clone_size j_call v_call cdr3_aa cdr3_nt
TRBD1 - TRBJ2-3 TRBV4-3 CASSEDRATLATQYF TGCGCCAGCAGCGAGGACAGGGCCACCTTGGCTACGCAGTATTTT
- few TRBJ1-1 TRBV7-9 CASSLDPRGEAFF TGTGCCAGCAGCTTAGACCCGAGAGGTGAAGCTTTCTTT
TRBD2 - TRBJ2-7 TRBV4-1 CASSPRTSGPYEQYF TGCGCCAGCAGCCCTAGGACTAGCGGCCCCTACGAGCAGTACTTC
TRBD2 few TRBJ2-2 TRBV12-3/TRBV12-4 CATWGGGELFF TGTGCCACCTGGGGGGGCGGGGAGCTGTTTTTT
- - TRBJ1-1 TRBV6-5 CASSYSAGDQNPEAFF TGTGCCAGCAGTTACTCGGCAGGGGACCAGAACCCTGAAGCTTTCTTT
TRBD2 few TRBJ2-7 TRBV7-9 CASSPSVSAGGYYEQYF TGTGCCAGCAGCCCGTCGGTAAGCGCGGGGGGTTACTACGAGCAGTACTTC
TRBD2 many TRBJ2-3 TRBV13 CASSFGLAGGVQYF TGTGCCAGCAGCTTCGGACTAGCGGGGGGTGTGCAGTATTTT
TRBD1 many TRBJ1-1 TRBV5-1 CASSWTGKDTEAFF TGCGCCAGCAGCTGGACAGGGAAGGACACTGAAGCTTTCTTT
- many TRBJ2-3 TRBV9 CASSVVTGSDTQYF TGTGCCAGCAGCGTAGTGACGGGCTCAGATACGCAGTATTTT
- - TRBJ2-3 TRBV7-3 CASSPGLTPIIDTQYF TGTGCCAGCAGCCCAGGACTGACTCCTATTATAGATACGCAGTATTTT
TRBD2 - TRBJ2-2 TRBV28 CASSSRTSRSELFF TGTGCCAGCAGTTCACGGACTAGCAGGAGTGAGCTGTTTTTT
- - TRBJ2-7 TRBV4-3 CASSQDVRGSSYEQYF TGCGCCAGCAGCCAAGATGTGCGGGGAAGCTCCTACGAGCAGTACTTC
- - TRBJ2-7 TRBV23-1 CASSPGRDKIWDEQYF TGCGCCAGCAGCCCCGGACGGGACAAAATCTGGGACGAGCAGTACTTC
- few TRBJ1-1 TRBV11-2 CASSLWGRVAEAFF TGTGCCAGCAGCTTATGGGGCAGGGTCGCTGAAGCTTTCTTT
TRBD2 many TRBJ2-7 TRBV4-3 CASSQGLADGRPYEQYF TGCGCCAGCAGCCAAGGACTAGCGGACGGCCGGCCCTACGAGCAGTACTTC